This TCR beta chain was retrieved from a study of T cell changes during pregnancy in multiple sclerosis. The assay was immunoSEQ multiplex PCR, and TCRdb's table has in-frame clones only and misses some. The table has some 60,000 clones, more than 75% seen once. The sequencing here drew on peripheral blood, taken in the second trimester of pregnancy. This sequence was found in a female donor with multiple sclerosis, enrolled in a pregnancy study.

The CDR3 region is CASSPGGGGETEAFF. The CDR3 bases are TGTGCCAGCTCCCCTGGGGGGGGCGGGGAAACTGAAGCTTTCTTT. J is TRBJ1-1 and V is TRBV18; tentatively, D is TRBD1 (6 bases). V lost 6 bases, J lost 5 bases, and 19 bases lay in between. The CDR3 totals 15 residues. Per germline, CDR1 KGHSH and CDR2 LQKENI.